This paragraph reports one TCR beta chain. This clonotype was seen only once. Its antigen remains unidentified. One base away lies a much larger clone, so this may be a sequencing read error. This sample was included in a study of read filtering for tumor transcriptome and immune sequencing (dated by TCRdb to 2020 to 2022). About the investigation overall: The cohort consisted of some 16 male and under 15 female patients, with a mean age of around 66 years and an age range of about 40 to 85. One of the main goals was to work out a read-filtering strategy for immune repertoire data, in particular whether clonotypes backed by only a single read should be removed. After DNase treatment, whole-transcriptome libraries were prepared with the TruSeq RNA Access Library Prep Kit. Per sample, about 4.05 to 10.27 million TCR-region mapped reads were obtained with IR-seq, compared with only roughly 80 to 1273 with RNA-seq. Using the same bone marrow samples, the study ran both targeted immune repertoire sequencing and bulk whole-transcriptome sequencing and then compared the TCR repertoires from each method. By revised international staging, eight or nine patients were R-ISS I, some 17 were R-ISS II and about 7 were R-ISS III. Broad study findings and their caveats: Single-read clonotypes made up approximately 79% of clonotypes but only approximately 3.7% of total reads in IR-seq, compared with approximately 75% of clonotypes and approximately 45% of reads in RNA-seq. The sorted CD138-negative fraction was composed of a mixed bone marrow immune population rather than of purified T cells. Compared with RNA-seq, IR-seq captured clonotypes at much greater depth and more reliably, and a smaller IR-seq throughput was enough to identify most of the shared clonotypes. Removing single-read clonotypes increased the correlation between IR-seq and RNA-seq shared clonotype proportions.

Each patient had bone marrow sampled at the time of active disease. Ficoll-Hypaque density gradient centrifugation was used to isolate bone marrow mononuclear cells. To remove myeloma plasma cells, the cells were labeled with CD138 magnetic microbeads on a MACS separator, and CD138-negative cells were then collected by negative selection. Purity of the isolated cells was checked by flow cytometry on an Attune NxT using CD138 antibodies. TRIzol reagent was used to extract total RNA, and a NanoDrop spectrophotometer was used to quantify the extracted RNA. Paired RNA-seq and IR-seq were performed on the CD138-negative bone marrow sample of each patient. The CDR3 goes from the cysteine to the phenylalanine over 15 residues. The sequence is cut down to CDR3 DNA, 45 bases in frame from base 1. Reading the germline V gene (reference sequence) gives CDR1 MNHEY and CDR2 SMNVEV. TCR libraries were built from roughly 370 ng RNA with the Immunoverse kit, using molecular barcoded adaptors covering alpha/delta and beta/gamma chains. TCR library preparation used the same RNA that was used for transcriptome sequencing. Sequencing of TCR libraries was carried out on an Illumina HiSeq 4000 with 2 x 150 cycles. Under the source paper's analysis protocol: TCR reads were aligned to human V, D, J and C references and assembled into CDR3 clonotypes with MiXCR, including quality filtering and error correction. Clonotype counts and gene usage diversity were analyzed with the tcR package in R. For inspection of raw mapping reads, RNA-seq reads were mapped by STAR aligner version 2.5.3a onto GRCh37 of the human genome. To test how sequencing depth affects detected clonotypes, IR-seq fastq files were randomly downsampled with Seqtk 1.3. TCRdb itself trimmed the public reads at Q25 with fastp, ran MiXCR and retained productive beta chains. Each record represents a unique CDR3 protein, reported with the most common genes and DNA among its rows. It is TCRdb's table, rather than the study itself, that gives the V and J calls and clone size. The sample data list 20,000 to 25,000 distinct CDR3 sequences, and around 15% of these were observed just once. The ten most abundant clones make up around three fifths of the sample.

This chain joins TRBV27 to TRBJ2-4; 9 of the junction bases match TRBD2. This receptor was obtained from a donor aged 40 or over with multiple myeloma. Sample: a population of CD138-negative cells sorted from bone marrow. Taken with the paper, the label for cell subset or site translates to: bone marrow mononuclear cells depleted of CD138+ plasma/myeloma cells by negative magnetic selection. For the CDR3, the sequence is CVSSWGGRESNIQYF. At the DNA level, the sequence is TGTGTCAGCAGTTGGGGCGGGAGGGAGTCGAACATTCAGTACTTC.